The 25 T cell receptor beta chains given below trace back to one sample, sequenced in a study of shared clonotypes between healthy human individuals. Measured with immunoSEQ multiplex PCR; TCRdb has only the in-frame clones, and not every one. The table records around 2.3 million clones, nearly 97% of them present only once. The specimen was naive CD4+ T cells sorted from blood. The subset: CD45RA+ positively selected. Receptors originate from a man in his late teens or twenties in good health.

The rearrangement uses TRBV4-1 and TRBJ2-5; 9 positions match TRBD2. Germline V gives CDR1 MGHRA, CDR2 YSYEKL. The CDR3 contains 15 residues. The junction had 11 bases not matched to a gene; V was cut back by 4 bases and J by 8 bases. CDR3 nucleotides: TGCGCCAGCAGCCTCCCGACTAGCGGTCCTATCACCCAGTACTTC. Translating gives CASSLPTSGPITQYF.

In the case of this clone: Distinct nucleotide sequences in the sample also encode this CDR3. The rearrangement uses TRBV6-1 and TRBJ1-2; D not certain. Germline V gene sequence: CDR1 MNHNS, CDR2 SASEGT. The CDR3 consists of 13 residues. V shed 6 bases and J shed 2 bases, with 10 bases lying between them. This CDR3 reads CASSEQGNYGYTF. The CDR3, as DNA: TGTGCCAGCAGCGAACAAGGGAACTATGGCTACACCTTC.

This sequence joins TRBV7-2 and TRBJ2-1; D perhaps matches TRBD2 (6 bases). In germline, CDR1 is SGHTA, CDR2 FQGNSA. Trimming took off 3 bases at V and 4 bases at J, with 19 bases between the two ends. The CDR3 has 17 amino acids. CDR3 in amino acids: CASSFGGKRAVYNEQFF. CDR3 DNA: TGTGCCAGCAGCTTTGGTGGAAAGCGGGCAGTTTACAATGAGCAGTTCTTC.

About this clone itself: The sample carries other DNA sequences with the same CDR3. V gene TRBV6-1 combines with J gene TRBJ1-5; D uncertain. The CDR3 covers 15 residues. CDR1 is MNHNS, CDR2 SASEGT, per germline. Trimming shortened V by 1 base and J by 0 bases, and 7 bases separated the two germline ends. The CDR3 here is CASSEVADSNQPQHF. The CDR3 bases are TGTGCCAGCAGTGAAGTTGCAGATAGCAATCAGCCCCAGCATTTT.

The V and J genes are TRBV9 and TRBJ2-7; TRBD1 aligns across 7 bases. There are 15 residues in the CDR3. Per the germline V gene, CDR1 is SGDLS and CDR2 is YYNGEE. V dropped 2 bases and J dropped 2; count of bases not matched to a gene: 7. The DNA of the CDR3 is TGTGCCAGCAGCGTTGGCCGGGACAGAACCTACGAGCAGTACTTC. Its translation: CASSVGRDRTYEQYF. The whole variable domain, filled in from reference TRBV9 and TRBJ2-7, reads DSGVTQTPKHLITATGQRVTLRCSPRSGDLSVYWYQQSLDQGLQFLIQYYNGEERAKGNILERFSAQQFPDLHSELNLSSLELGDSALYFCASSVGRDRTYEQYFGPGTRLTVT.

The chain links TRBV7-8 to TRBJ1-4, with TRBD1 as a possible D gene (5 bases). The germline gives CDR1 SGHVS, CDR2 FQNEAQ. This CDR3 spans 16 amino acids. Trimming left V 1 base short and J 7 bases short, with 16 bases between. The CDR3 coding sequence is TGTGCCAGCAGCTTAGAGCCGGGGACCTACTCTGAAAAACTGTTTTTT. This sequence encodes CASSLEPGTYSEKLFF.

The J gene is TRBJ2-6, the V gene TRBV28; 8 nucleotides line up with TRBD1. V lost 6 bases, J lost 4 bases, and 5 bases stayed unmatched. The CDR3 runs to 15 residues. Per germline, CDR1 MDHEN and CDR2 SYDVKM. The CDR3 is CASSGQGTGANVLTF. As DNA, the CDR3 is TGTGCCAGCAGCGGACAGGGAACAGGGGCCAACGTCCTGACTTTC.

As to this clone: The identical CDR3 is also encoded by other nucleotide sequences in the sample. This chain joins TRBV7-9 and TRBJ2-5; TRBD2 agrees at 10 bases. Germline CDR1 and CDR2: SEHNR and FQNEAQ (reference sequence). V lost 2 bases and J lost 1; bases outside the gene matches: 1. CDR3 length: 15 residues. DNA of the CDR3: TGTGCCAGCAGCTTAACTAGCGGGACCCAAGAGACCCAGTACTTC. It codes for CASSLTSGTQETQYF.

The chain is built from TRBV5-1 and TRBJ2-3, with D hard to call. The CDR3 is made up of 17 amino acids. V gave up 0 bases and J gave up 2 bases, with 16 bases separating them. From germline, CDR1 is SGHRS and CDR2 YFSETQ. For the CDR3, the DNA is TGCGCCAGCAGCTTGGATCTCTGGGAATCTCCCACAGATACGCAGTATTTT. This gives the protein CASSLDLWESPTDTQYF.

This clone appeared a few times. The chain employs TRBV28 and TRBJ1-6; possible D gene TRBD1, 6 bases. Trimming shortened V by 5 bases and J by 7 bases, and 6 bases separated the two germline ends. Looked up from germline, CDR1 is MDHEN and CDR2 is SYDVKM. This CDR3 has 12 amino acids. The CDR3 is CASSTGNSPLHF. As DNA, the CDR3 is TGTGCCAGCAGTACAGGGAATTCACCCCTCCACTTT.

V gene TRBV30 combines with J gene TRBJ2-7, with D maybe TRBD1 (5 bases). This CDR3 contains 12 residues. Germline V CDR1 and CDR2: GTSNPN, SVGIG (reference sequence). V shed 2 bases and J shed 6 bases, with 11 bases lying between them. The CDR3 DNA reads as TGTGCCTGGAGTATGATAGGGGCCGAGCAGTACTTC. This translates into CAWSMIGAEQYF.

The chain links TRBV2 to TRBJ1-6; no clear D. This CDR3 contains 16 residues. The V gene's germline CDR1 is SNHLY and CDR2 FYNNEI. The germline V and J ends were trimmed by 6 bases and 10 bases, with 22 bases remaining between them. CDR3 DNA sequence: TGTGCCAGCAGGACCGACGGTGGGTCCCCTCGATCACCCCTCCACTTT. Protein: CASRTDGGSPRSPLHF.

The CDR3 loop is CASSVTGIYSGANVLTF. CDR3 nucleotide sequence: TGTGCCAGCAGTGTGACAGGGATTTACTCTGGGGCCAACGTCCTGACTTTC. The chain recombines TRBV6-1 with TRBJ2-6, with 7 bases fitting TRBD1. CDR1 is MNHNS and CDR2 is SASEGT in the germline V gene. The CDR3 contains 17 residues. Losses at the gene ends were 4 bases for V and 0 bases for J; bases not matched to a gene: 6.

V and J are TRBV28 and TRBJ2-7; TRBD2 might be the D (6 bases). This CDR3 region has 15 residues. The V end lost 8 bases, the J end lost 5 bases, and 22 bases lay between the germline ends. Germline V lookup: CDR1 MDHEN, CDR2 SYDVKM. CDR3: CASPVARDREDEQYF. DNA for the CDR3: TGTGCCAGCCCCGTCGCGCGGGATCGAGAGGACGAGCAGTACTTC.

A remark on this clone: Additional DNA sequences in this sample encode the identical CDR3. The CDR3 region has the DNA TGTGCCAGCAGGGCCGGGACGGACAATTCACCCCTCCACTTT. It translates to CASRAGTDNSPLHF. The rearrangement links TRBV6-5 to TRBJ1-6; D might be TRBD1 (5 bases). V was cut by 6 bases and J by 7 bases, with 13 bases left in between. Germline V gene sequence: CDR1 MNHEY, CDR2 SVGAGI. CDR3 size: 14 residues.

Comments on this clone: Other DNA variants within this sample encode the same CDR3. The J gene is TRBJ2-7, the V gene TRBV18, with 9 bases matching TRBD2. Trimming at V came to 0 bases and at J to 2 bases, leaving 5 bases not matched to a gene. The length of the CDR3 is 16 residues. CDR1 is KGHSH and CDR2 is LQKENI in the germline V gene. CDR3 protein: CASSPPASGVTYEQYF. Here the CDR3 DNA reads TGTGCCAGCTCACCACCGGCTAGCGGGGTTACCTACGAGCAGTACTTC.

Points on this clone: Other DNA sequences in this sample translate to the same CDR3. DNA of the CDR3: TGCGCCAGCAGCTTGGTGGGGGTCGGAAACACCATATATTTT. Its translation is CASSLVGVGNTIYF. This sequence joins TRBV5-1 and TRBJ1-3; D perhaps matches TRBD1 (5 bases). This CDR3 region has 14 residues. Per germline, CDR1 SGHRS and CDR2 YFSETQ. The V end lost 0 bases, the J end lost 4 bases, and 8 bases lay between the germline ends.

The chain carries TRBV5-8 and TRBJ2-3; TRBD1 is a possible D gene (5 bases). Between the trimmed V and J ends, which lost 0 bases and 5 bases, there was a span of 13 bases. Germline V lookup: CDR1 SGHTS, CDR2 YDEGEE. This CDR3 comprises 15 residues. The CDR3 DNA is TGTGCCAGCAGCTTGGGGCGACCTCAGGGAGATACGCAGTATTTT. Encoded protein: CASSLGRPQGDTQYF.

This chain connects TRBV10-3 to TRBJ2-3, with 7 nucleotides matching TRBD2. V was clipped by 2 bases and J by 5 bases; unmatched bases: 19. This CDR3 spans 19 amino acids. CDR1 is ENHRY and CDR2 is SYGVKD in the germline V gene. CDR3: CAISEPVPGGGLRLDTQYF. DNA of the CDR3: TGTGCCATCAGTGAGCCGGTGCCAGGTGGGGGACTAAGATTAGATACGCAGTATTTT.

The J gene is TRBJ2-5, the V gene TRBV10-1; D gene ambiguous. This CDR3 contains 15 residues. V was cut by 4 bases and J by 4 bases, with 16 bases left in between. Germline V gives CDR1 WNHNN, CDR2 SYGVQD (reference sequence). The CDR3 sequence is CASSALAEFPETQYF. CDR3 nucleotides: TGCGCCAGCAGTGCCTTGGCAGAATTCCCAGAGACCCAGTACTTC.

The chain carries TRBV10-3 and TRBJ2-7; tentatively, D is TRBD2 (6 bases). This CDR3 contains 14 residues. V shed 6 bases and J shed 3 bases, with 15 bases lying between them. Germline V gene sequence: CDR1 ENHRY, CDR2 SYGVKD. CDR3: CAISPRTNDYEQYF. CDR3 in DNA: TGTGCCATCAGCCCGCGGACTAACGACTACGAGCAGTACTTC.

The chain couples TRBV5-1 to TRBJ1-5; possible D gene TRBD1, 6 bases. CDR3 size: 15 residues. The germline V gene has CDR1 SGHRS and CDR2 YFSETQ. V gave up 4 bases and J gave up 0 bases, with 11 bases separating them. The CDR3 DNA reads as TGCGCCAGCAGCCCAGGGACATATAGCAATCAGCCCCAGCATTTT. It is translated as CASSPGTYSNQPQHF.

In regard to this clone: Other DNA sequences of this sample code for an identical CDR3. The chain is built from TRBV5-1 and TRBJ2-7; TRBD2 is a possible D gene (5 bases). Trimming pared 6 bases from V and 2 bases from J, leaving 12 bases between. CDR3 size: 13 residues. CDR1 is SGHRS, CDR2 YFSETQ, per germline. The CDR3 nucleotides are TGCGCCAGCACGCTAGCAGGCACCTACGAGCAGTACTTC. Residues: CASTLAGTYEQYF.

This rearrangement joins TRBV30 to TRBJ2-1; D uncertain. Trimming removed 1 base at V and 8 bases at J, with 12 bases between. The CDR3 contains 13 residues. Per the germline V gene, CDR1 is GTSNPN and CDR2 is SVGIG (reference sequence). The CDR3 loop is CAWSDGPPDEQFF. The CDR3 DNA is TGTGCCTGGAGTGACGGGCCCCCTGATGAGCAGTTCTTC.

This clone was detected only once. The chain combines TRBV7-2 with TRBJ1-5, with 11 bases identical to TRBD1. Germline V lookup: CDR1 SGHTA, CDR2 FQGNSA. V shed 8 bases, J shed 0 bases, and the junction held 3 bases outside the gene matches. This CDR3 has 15 residues. The CDR3 DNA reads as TGTGCCAGCCGGACAGGGGGCTATAGCAATCAGCCCCAGCATTTT. Translating it yields CASRTGGYSNQPQHF.